Each of the 19 T cell receptor beta chains below was sequenced from the same sample in a study of blood T cell repertoires in COVID-19. The assay was immunoSEQ multiplex PCR, and TCRdb's table has in-frame clones only and misses some. The data show some 250,000 clones, with approximately 86% seen just once and approximately 0.8% held by the top ten. The sequencing input was peripheral blood. These receptors came from a woman between 25 and 40 years old with acute or convalescent COVID-19.

DNA for the CDR3: TGTGCCAGCAGCCCAAGCGCGGGGCTAGCGTCCTACGAGCAGTACTTC. Residues: CASSPSAGLASYEQYF. This chain joins TRBV5-4 and TRBJ2-7; D is perhaps TRBD2 (6 bases). Trimming shortened V by 4 bases and J by 1 base, and 18 bases separated the two germline ends. The germline V gene has CDR1 SGHNT and CDR2 YYREEE (reference sequence). The CDR3 sequence is 16 residues long. The full variable domain, its missing parts supplied by reference TRBV5-4 and TRBJ2-7, is ETGVTQSPTHLIKTRGQQVTLRCSSQSGHNTVSWYQQALGQGPQFIFQYYREEENGRGNFPPRFSGLQFPNYSSELNVNALELDDSALYLCASSPSAGLASYEQYFGPGTRLTVT.

The V call is TRBV29-1, the J call TRBJ2-1; TRBD2 matches at 12 bases. The CDR3 length is 13 residues. Germline assignment: CDR1 SQVTM and CDR2 ANQGSEA. With 6 bases clipped from V and 6 bases from J, the junction kept 3 bases outside the gene matches. The CDR3 loop reads CSVLAGGSNEQFF. The CDR3 DNA is TGCAGCGTACTAGCGGGAGGTAGCAATGAGCAGTTCTTC.

This sequence joins TRBV5-1 and TRBJ1-5; D may be TRBD1 (6 bases). This CDR3 is 15 amino acids long. The ends were cut back, 2 bases at V and 3 bases at J, with 12 bases in the middle. The germline V gene has CDR1 SGHRS and CDR2 YFSETQ. The CDR3 protein is CASSFHPGDNQPQHF. The CDR3 DNA reads as TGCGCCAGCAGCTTCCATCCAGGGGACAATCAGCCCCAGCATTTT.

V gene TRBV6-5 combines with J gene TRBJ2-6; the D is unclear. The length of the CDR3 is 13 residues. The V end was cut by 6 bases, the J end by 2 bases, with 5 bases between. The germline V gene has CDR1 MNHEY and CDR2 SVGAGI. The CDR3 is CASRTAGANVLTF. As DNA, the CDR3 is TGTGCCAGCAGGACTGCTGGGGCCAACGTCCTGACTTTC.

The genes are TRBV6-5 and TRBJ1-2; 7 bases match TRBD1. Looked up from germline, CDR1 is MNHEY and CDR2 is SVGAGI. V dropped 5 bases and J dropped 4; count of bases not matched to a gene: 4. The CDR3 contains 13 residues. For the CDR3, the DNA is TGTGCCAGCAGTCCGGGACAGACCTATGGCTACACCTTC. Translation: CASSPGQTYGYTF.

The chain joins TRBV4-3 to TRBJ1-1, with 7 bases lining up with TRBD1. This CDR3 contains 15 residues. V shed 0 bases and J 7 bases; nucleotides not matched to a gene: 8. Germline CDR1 and CDR2: LGHNA and YSLEER. DNA of the CDR3: TGCGCCAGCAGCCAAGACTCCGGGACAGCCAATGAAGCTTTCTTT. As protein: CASSQDSGTANEAFF.

Only a few counts were recorded for this clone. The chain uses TRBV9 and TRBJ2-7, with TRBD1 matching over 8 bases. V shed 3 bases, J shed 3 bases, and the junction held 11 bases outside the gene matches. Germline V CDR1 and CDR2: SGDLS, YYNGEE. There are 16 residues in the CDR3. The CDR3, as DNA: TGTGCCAGCAGCGAAGGTTTTGGACAGGGACTCTACGAGCAGTACTTC. This translates into CASSEGFGQGLYEQYF.

Points on this clone: Additional DNA sequences in this sample encode the identical CDR3. V gene TRBV6-2 or TRBV6-3 combines with J gene TRBJ2-7, with D unresolved. CDR3 size: 11 residues. Germline lookup yields CDR1 MNHEY and CDR2 SVGEGT. The germline V and J ends were trimmed by 6 bases and 2 bases, with 5 bases remaining between them. The CDR3 nucleotides are TGTGCCAGCAGCCCCGCCTACGAGCAGTACTTC. The encoded protein is CASSPAYEQYF.

The V call is TRBV18, the J call TRBJ2-3; 7 bases agree with TRBD2. V lost 4 bases and J lost 6; bases outside the gene matches: 10. The CDR3 runs to 15 residues. Germline assignment: CDR1 KGHSH and CDR2 LQKENI. CDR3 coding DNA: TGTGCCAGCTCACTGCAGAGGACTAGGTGGGATACGCAGTATTTT. Its protein product is CASSLQRTRWDTQYF.

V is TRBV29-1 and J is TRBJ2-5; TRBD2 is a possible D gene (6 bases). Germline-derived CDR1 and CDR2 are SQVTM and ANQGSEA. Trimming cost V 6 bases and J 5 bases, with 13 bases left between them. The CDR3 length is 12 residues. The DNA of the CDR3 is TGCAGCGTACGGAGGGGCTGGGAGACCCAGTACTTC. Translation: CSVRRGWETQYF.

V is TRBV13 and J is TRBJ1-4, with D hard to call. Germline lookup yields CDR1 PRHDT and CDR2 FYEKMQ (reference sequence). The CDR3 is made up of 16 amino acids. The V end lost 0 bases, the J end lost 3 bases, and 11 bases lay between the germline ends. The CDR3 loop is CASSLGGSAPNEKLFF. The CDR3 DNA is TGTGCCAGCAGCTTAGGCGGGTCAGCTCCTAATGAAAAACTGTTTTTT.

V usage is TRBV12-3 or TRBV12-4 and J usage is TRBJ1-5, with D maybe TRBD1 (6 bases). CDR3 length equals 13 residues. V was trimmed by 4 bases and J by 9 bases, leaving 13 bases between them. Written as DNA, the CDR3 is TGTGCCAGCAGTTCCAGGGGAGCCGGGCCCCAGCATTTT. It yields the protein CASSSRGAGPQHF.

V and J are TRBV19 and TRBJ2-5; tentative D call: TRBD1 (5 bases). The CDR3 consists of 14 residues. Trimming took 4 bases from V and 2 from J, leaving 11 bases between them. Germline CDR1 is LNHDA and CDR2 is SQIVND (reference sequence). Written as DNA, the CDR3 is TGTGCCAGTAGTAAGACAGCGTTTCAAGAGACCCAGTACTTC. It is translated as CASSKTAFQETQYF.

As DNA, the CDR3 is TGTGCCATCAGTGCAGAACCTGGAAACACCATATATTTT. Amino acids: CAISAEPGNTIYF. The chain has TRBV10-3 and TRBJ1-3; D uncertain. V dropped 4 bases and J dropped 2 bases, with 6 bases sitting between them. This CDR3 has 13 residues. Germline-derived CDR1 and CDR2 are ENHRY and SYGVKD.

The rearrangement joins TRBV7-9 to TRBJ2-7; possibly TRBD2 for D (5 bases). Germline V gives CDR1 SEHNR, CDR2 FQNEAQ (reference sequence). V lost 4 bases to trimming and J lost 7 bases, with 17 bases between them. There are 14 residues in the CDR3. DNA for the CDR3: TGTGCCAGCAGCTCCCCCCGGGGTCTCTGGGAGCAGTACTTC. Its protein product is CASSSPRGLWEQYF. The entire variable domain, with the rest obtained from reference TRBV7-9 and TRBJ2-7, is as follows: DTGVSQNPRHKITKRGQNVTFRCDPISEHNRLYWYRQTLGQGPEFLTYFQNEAQLEKSRLLSDRFSAERPKGSFSTLEIQRTEQGDSAMYLCASSSPRGLWEQYFGPGTRLTVT.

The count of this clone is one. The V and J genes are TRBV5-1 and TRBJ2-2; 13 positions match TRBD2. Trimming took 5 bases from V and 4 from J; bases not matched to a gene: 8. The CDR3 extends over 17 amino acids. Germline CDR1 and CDR2: SGHRS and YFSETQ. CDR3 in amino acids: CASSTTRLAGGTGELFF. As DNA, the CDR3 is TGCGCCAGCAGTACCACCAGACTAGCGGGAGGCACCGGGGAGCTGTTTTTT.

This chain uses TRBV12-3 or TRBV12-4 with TRBJ2-2; D gene uncertain. Between the trimmed V and J ends, which lost 1 base and 8 bases, there was a span of 5 bases. The length of the CDR3 is 12 residues. The CDR3 reads CASSLETGELFF. Written as DNA, the CDR3 is TGTGCCAGCAGTTTAGAAACAGGGGAGCTGTTTTTT.

The CDR3 loop is CAWTSLGTSYGYTF. As DNA, the CDR3 is TGTGCCTGGACAAGCTTGGGCACCAGCTATGGCTACACCTTC. The chain joins TRBV30 to TRBJ1-2, with unresolved D. This CDR3 region has 14 residues. Trimming removed 4 bases from V and 4 bases from J, with 16 bases in between. The germline V gene has CDR1 GTSNPN and CDR2 SVGIG (reference sequence).

This chain links TRBV6-5 with TRBJ2-1; 10 nucleotides align to TRBD2. The CDR3 runs to 15 residues. V was pared by 4 bases and J by 6 bases, with 6 bases of the junction left unmatched. Germline CDR1 reads MNHEY; CDR2 reads SVGAGI. Written as DNA, the CDR3 is TGTGCCAGCAGTTTTCTAGCGGGAGAGGTCAATGAGCAGTTCTTC. Encoded protein: CASSFLAGEVNEQFF.